Below, 5 T cell receptor beta chains from the same sample are listed, as sequenced in a study of blood T cell repertoires in COVID-19. The protocol was immunoSEQ multiplex PCR, while the TCRdb copy is restricted to in-frame clones and leaves out a portion. The table shows approximately 270,000 clones, with more than 70% occurring only once. Sequences were obtained from peripheral blood. These TCRs come from a woman aged 30 to 39 with COVID-19, enrolled during active disease.

This CDR3 reads CASSQTEDSRTYEQYF. In nucleotides, the CDR3 is TGCGCCAGCAGCCAGACCGAGGACAGCAGAACCTACGAGCAGTACTTC. This chain uses TRBV4-1 with TRBJ2-7, with D maybe TRBD1 (6 bases). The CDR3 contains 16 residues. V lost 3 bases to trimming and J lost 2 bases, with 17 bases between them. Looked up from germline, CDR1 is MGHRA and CDR2 is YSYEKL.

The chain employs TRBV7-9 and TRBJ1-3; the D gene is possibly TRBD1 (5 bases). Germline CDR1 is SEHNR and CDR2 is FQNEAQ (reference sequence). This CDR3 is built from 16 residues. Deletions cut 0 bases from V and 0 bases from J, with 9 bases between. The CDR3 spells CASSLALGGSGNTIYF. As DNA, the CDR3 is TGTGCCAGCAGCTTAGCGCTCGGGGGCTCTGGAAACACCATATATTTT.

J is TRBJ2-1 and V is TRBV5-4; tentative D call: TRBD1 (6 bases). Looked up from germline, CDR1 is SGHNT and CDR2 is YYREEE (reference sequence). The ends were cut back, 2 bases at V and 13 bases at J, with 13 bases in the middle. The CDR3 is made up of 12 amino acids. This CDR3 reads CASSFGTTEQFF. As DNA, the CDR3 is TGTGCCAGCAGCTTCGGGACAACTGAACAGTTCTTC.

This clone has only one observation. The V gene is TRBV7-2, the J gene TRBJ1-2; 8 bases are shared with TRBD1. V lost 4 bases and J lost 7; bases outside the gene matches: 5. The CDR3 is 13 residues long. Germline lookup yields CDR1 SGHTA and CDR2 FQGNSA. The CDR3 sequence is CASSSPDRAGYTF. CDR3 nucleotides: TGTGCCAGCAGCTCTCCGGACAGGGCTGGCTACACCTTC.

The chain employs TRBV5-1 and TRBJ1-5; 8 nucleotides align to TRBD1. Germline V CDR1 and CDR2: SGHRS, YFSETQ. The CDR3 spans 15 residues. V gave up 4 bases and J gave up 3 bases; unmatched junction bases: 6. CDR3 protein: CASSMTGAPNQPQHF. As DNA, the CDR3 is TGCGCCAGCAGCATGACAGGGGCCCCCAATCAGCCCCAGCATTTT.